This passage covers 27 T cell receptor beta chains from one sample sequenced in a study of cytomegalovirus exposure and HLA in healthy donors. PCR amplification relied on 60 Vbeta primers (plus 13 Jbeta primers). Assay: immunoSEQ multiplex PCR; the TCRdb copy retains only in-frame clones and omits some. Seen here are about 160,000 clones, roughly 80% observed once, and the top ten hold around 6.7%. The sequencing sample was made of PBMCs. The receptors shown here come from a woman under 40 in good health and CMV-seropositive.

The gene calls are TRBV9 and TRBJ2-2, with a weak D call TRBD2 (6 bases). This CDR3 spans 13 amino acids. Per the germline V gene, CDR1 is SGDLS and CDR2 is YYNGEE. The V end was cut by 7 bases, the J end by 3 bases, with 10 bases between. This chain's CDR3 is CASSAGHTGELFF. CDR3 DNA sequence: TGTGCCAGCTCCGCGGGGCACACCGGGGAGCTGTTTTTT.

The CDR3 region is CASSLVTISGANVLTF. CDR3 coding DNA: TGTGCCAGCAGCTTAGTCACTATTTCTGGGGCCAACGTCCTGACTTTC. The genes are TRBV11-2 and TRBJ2-6; D ambiguous. V was trimmed by 1 base and J by 1 base, leaving 8 bases between them. Looked up from germline, CDR1 is SGHAT and CDR2 is FQNNGV. The CDR3 length is 16 residues.

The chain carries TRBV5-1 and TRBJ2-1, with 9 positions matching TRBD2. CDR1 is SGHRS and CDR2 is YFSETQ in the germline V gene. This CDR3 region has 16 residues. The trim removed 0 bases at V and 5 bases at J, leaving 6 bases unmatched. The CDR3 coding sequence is TGCGCCAGCAGCTTGGAAGGCGGGGGGGCGGACAATGAGCAGTTCTTC. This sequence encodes CASSLEGGGADNEQFF.

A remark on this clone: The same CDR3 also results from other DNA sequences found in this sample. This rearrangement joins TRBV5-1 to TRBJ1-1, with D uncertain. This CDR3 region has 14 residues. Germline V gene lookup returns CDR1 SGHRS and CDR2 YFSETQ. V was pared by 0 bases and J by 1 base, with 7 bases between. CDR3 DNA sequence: TGCGCCAGCAGCTTGGTGGGAGCGAACACTGAAGCTTTCTTT. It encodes CASSLVGANTEAFF.

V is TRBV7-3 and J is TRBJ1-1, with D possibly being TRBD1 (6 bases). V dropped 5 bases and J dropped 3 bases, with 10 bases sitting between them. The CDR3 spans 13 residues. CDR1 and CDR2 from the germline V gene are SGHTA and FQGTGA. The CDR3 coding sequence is TGTGCCAGCAGCGCGTACAGGGACACTGAAGCTTTCTTT. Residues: CASSAYRDTEAFF.

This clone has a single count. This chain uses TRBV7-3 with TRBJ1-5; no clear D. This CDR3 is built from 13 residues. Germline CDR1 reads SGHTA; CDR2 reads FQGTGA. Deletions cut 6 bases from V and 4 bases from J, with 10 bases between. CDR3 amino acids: CASSEQPNQPQHF. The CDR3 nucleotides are TGTGCCAGCAGTGAACAGCCAAATCAGCCCCAGCATTTT.

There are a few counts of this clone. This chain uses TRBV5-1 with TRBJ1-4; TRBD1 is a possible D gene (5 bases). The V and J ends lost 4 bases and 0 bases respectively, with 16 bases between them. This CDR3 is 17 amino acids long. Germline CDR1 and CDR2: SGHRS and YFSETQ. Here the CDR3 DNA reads TGCGCCAGCAGCCCTGGACAACTCTATGCAACTAATGAAAAACTGTTTTTT. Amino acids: CASSPGQLYATNEKLFF.

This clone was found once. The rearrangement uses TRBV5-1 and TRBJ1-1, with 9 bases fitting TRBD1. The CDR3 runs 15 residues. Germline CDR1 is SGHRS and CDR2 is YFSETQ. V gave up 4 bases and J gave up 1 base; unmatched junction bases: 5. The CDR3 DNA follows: TGCGCCAGCAGCATTGGACAGGGGAAGAACACTGAAGCTTTCTTT. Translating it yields CASSIGQGKNTEAFF.

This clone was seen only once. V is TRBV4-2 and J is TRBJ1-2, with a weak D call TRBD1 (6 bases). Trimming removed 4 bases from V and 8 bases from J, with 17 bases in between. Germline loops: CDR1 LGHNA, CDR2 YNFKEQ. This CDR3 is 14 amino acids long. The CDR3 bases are TGTGCCAGCAGCCTCGGGGGGGACATTGGGGGCTACACCTTC. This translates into CASSLGGDIGGYTF.

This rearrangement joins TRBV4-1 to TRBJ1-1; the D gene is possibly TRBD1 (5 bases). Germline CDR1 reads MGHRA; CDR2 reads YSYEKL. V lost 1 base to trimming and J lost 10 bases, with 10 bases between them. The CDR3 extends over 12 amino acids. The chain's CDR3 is CASSQAGYSAFF. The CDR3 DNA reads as TGCGCCAGCAGCCAAGCAGGGTATTCAGCTTTCTTT.

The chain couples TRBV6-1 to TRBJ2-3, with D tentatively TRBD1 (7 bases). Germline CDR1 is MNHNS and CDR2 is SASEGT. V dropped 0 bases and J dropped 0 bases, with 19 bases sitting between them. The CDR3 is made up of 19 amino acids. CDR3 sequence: CASSEARRGRSLSTDTQYF. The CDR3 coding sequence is TGTGCCAGCAGTGAAGCGAGGAGGGGGCGCTCCCTAAGCACAGATACGCAGTATTTT.

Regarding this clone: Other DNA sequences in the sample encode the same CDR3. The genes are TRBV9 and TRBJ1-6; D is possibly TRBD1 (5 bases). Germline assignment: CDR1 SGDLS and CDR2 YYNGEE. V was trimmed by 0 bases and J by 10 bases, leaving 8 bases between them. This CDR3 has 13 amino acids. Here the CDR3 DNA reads TGTGCCAGCAGCGTAGGGAGGGACTCACCCCTCCACTTT. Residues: CASSVGRDSPLHF.

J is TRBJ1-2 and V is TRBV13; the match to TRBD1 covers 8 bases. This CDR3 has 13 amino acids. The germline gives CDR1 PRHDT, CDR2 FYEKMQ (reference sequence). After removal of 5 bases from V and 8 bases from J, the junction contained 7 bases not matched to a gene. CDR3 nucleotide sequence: TGTGCCAGCAGCCTCGGACAGGGTAAGGGCTACACCTTC. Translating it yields CASSLGQGKGYTF. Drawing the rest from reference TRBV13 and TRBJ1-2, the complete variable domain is AAGVIQSPRHLIKEKRETATLKCYPIPRHDTVYWYQQGPGQDPQFLISFYEKMQSDKGSIPDRFSAQQFSDYHSELNMSSLELGDSALYFCASSLGQGKGYTFGSGTRLTVV.

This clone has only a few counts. The CDR3 loop is CASSSSGGGTGELFF. The DNA of the CDR3 is TGCGCCAGCAGCTCTAGCGGGGGTGGCACCGGGGAGCTGTTTTTT. The V gene is TRBV5-1, the J gene TRBJ2-2; 10 bases match TRBD2. Germline CDR1 is SGHRS and CDR2 is YFSETQ. The CDR3 extends over 15 amino acids. The J segment lost 4 bases and the V segment lost 3 bases, leaving 3 bases of the junction unmatched.

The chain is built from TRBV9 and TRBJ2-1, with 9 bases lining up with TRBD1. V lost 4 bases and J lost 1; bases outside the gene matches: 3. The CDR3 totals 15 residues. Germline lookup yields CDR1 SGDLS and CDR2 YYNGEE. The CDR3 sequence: CASSPGTGSYNEQFF. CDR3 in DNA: TGTGCCAGCAGCCCCGGGACAGGGTCCTACAATGAGCAGTTCTTC.

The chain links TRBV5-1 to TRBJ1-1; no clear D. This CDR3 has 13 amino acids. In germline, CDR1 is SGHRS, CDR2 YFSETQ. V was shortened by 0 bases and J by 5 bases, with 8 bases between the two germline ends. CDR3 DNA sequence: TGCGCCAGCAGCTTGGGGTTGGAGACTGAAGCTTTCTTT. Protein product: CASSLGLETEAFF.

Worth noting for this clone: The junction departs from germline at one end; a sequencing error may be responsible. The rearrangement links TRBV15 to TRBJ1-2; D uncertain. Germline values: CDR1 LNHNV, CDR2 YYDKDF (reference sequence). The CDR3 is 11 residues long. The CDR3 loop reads CAASVSQGYTF. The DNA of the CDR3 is TGTGCCGCCAGCGTATCTCAGGGCTACACCTTC. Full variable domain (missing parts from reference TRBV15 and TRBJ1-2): DAMVIQNPRYQVTQFGKPVTLSCSQTLNHNVMYWYQQKSSQAPKLLFHYYDKDFNNEADTPDNFQSRRPNTSFCFLDIRSPGLGDTAMYLCAASVSQGYTFGSGTRLTVV.

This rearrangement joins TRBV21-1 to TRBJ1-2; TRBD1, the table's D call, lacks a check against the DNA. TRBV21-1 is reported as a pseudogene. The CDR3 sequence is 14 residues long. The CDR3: CASSKGCRAYGYTF. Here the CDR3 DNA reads TGTGCCAGCAGCAAAGGATGCAGGGCCTATGGCTACACCTTC.

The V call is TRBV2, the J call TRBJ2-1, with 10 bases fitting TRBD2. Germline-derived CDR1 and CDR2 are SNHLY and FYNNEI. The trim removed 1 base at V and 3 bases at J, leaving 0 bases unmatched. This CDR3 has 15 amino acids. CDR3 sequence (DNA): TGTGCCAGCAGTGAAGGGACTAGCGGCTACAATGAGCAGTTCTTC. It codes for CASSEGTSGYNEQFF.

The CDR3, as DNA: TGTGCCAGCAGTGAAGAGGGGGGGCTAGCGGAGTTCCAAGAGACCCAGTACTTC. It yields the protein CASSEEGGLAEFQETQYF. The genes are TRBV2 and TRBJ2-5, with D possibly matching TRBD2 (7 bases). The germline V and J ends were trimmed by 1 base and 1 base, with 19 bases remaining between them. The germline V gene has CDR1 SNHLY and CDR2 FYNNEI. This CDR3 has 18 amino acids.

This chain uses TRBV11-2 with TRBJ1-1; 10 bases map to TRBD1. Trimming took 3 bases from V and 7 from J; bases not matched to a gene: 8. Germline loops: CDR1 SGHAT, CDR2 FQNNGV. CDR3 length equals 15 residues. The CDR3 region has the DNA TGTGCCAGCAGCTTGGCGGGGACAGGGGTGGTTGAAGCTTTCTTT. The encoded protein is CASSLAGTGVVEAFF.

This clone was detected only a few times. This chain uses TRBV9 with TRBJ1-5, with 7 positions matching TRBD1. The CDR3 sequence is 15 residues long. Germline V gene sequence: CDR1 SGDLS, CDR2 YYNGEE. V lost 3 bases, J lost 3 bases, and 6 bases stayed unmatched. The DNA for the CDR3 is TGTGCCAGCAGCGAGGGGGCCGAGGTCAATCAGCCCCAGCATTTT. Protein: CASSEGAEVNQPQHF.

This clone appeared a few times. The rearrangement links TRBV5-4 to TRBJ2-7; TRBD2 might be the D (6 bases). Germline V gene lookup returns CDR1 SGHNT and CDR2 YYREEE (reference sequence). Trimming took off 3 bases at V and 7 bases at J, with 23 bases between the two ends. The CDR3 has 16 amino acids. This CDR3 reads CASSSGGIRTSREQYF. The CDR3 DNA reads TGTGCCAGCAGCTCTGGAGGGATTAGAACGTCGCGTGAGCAGTACTTC.

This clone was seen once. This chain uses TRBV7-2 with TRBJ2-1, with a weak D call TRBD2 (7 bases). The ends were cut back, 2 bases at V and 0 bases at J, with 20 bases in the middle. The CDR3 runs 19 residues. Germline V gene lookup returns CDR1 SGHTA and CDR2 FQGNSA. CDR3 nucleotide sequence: TGTGCCAGCAGCTTAACGGTAGGGGGAGCGGGGAGCTCCTACAATGAGCAGTTCTTC. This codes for CASSLTVGGAGSSYNEQFF.

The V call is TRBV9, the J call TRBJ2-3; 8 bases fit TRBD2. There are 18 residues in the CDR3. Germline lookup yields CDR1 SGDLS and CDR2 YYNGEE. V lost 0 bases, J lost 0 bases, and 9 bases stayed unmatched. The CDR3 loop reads CASSVAGGAGGSTDTQYF. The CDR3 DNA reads TGTGCCAGCAGCGTAGCTGGGGGCGCGGGGGGCAGCACAGATACGCAGTATTTT.

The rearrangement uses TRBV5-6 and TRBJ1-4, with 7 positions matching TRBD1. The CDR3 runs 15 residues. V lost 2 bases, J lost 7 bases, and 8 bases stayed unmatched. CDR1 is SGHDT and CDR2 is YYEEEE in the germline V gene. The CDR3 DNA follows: TGTGCCAGCAGCTTCAGGGGGTGGATCGGTGAAAAACTGTTTTTT. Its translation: CASSFRGWIGEKLFF.

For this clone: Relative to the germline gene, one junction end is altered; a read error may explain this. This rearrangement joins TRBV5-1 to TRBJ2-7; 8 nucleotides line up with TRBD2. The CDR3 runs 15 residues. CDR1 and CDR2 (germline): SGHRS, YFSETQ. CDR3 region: CASSLEVAGPREEFF. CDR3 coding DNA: TGCGCCAGCAGCTTGGAGGTAGCGGGGCCCAGAGAGGAGTTCTTC.